This TCR beta chain was obtained from a study of glioma-infiltrating T cells after dendritic cell vaccination. Described time point: after dendritic cell vaccination, including at tumor progression/relapse. This clone was counted a single time. Only in-frame clones appear in the TCRdb table, and some are missing; sequencing was by immunoSEQ multiplex PCR. Counted here are more than 70,000 clones, around nine tenths occurring once; the ten biggest clones make up about 2.3%. The sequence derives from a human donor with glioblastoma. The sequencing used blood, collected after dendritic cell vaccination.

DNA of the CDR3: TGTGCCAGCAGCTCCGGCCGACAGGGGACCTACGAGCAGTACTTC. This gives the protein CASSSGRQGTYEQYF. The chain couples TRBV6-1 to TRBJ2-7; 8 nucleotides align to TRBD1. CDR3 length equals 15 residues. The germline gives CDR1 MNHNS, CDR2 SASEGT. The V gene end was trimmed by 6 bases and the J gene end by 2 bases; junction bases not matched to a gene: 9.